This T cell receptor (beta chain) was recorded in a study of cytomegalovirus exposure and HLA in healthy donors. Overall study results and limits: Later work associated roughly 15,000 TCR beta sequences with HLA alleles at 0.05 false discovery rate. In vitro work confirmed that a few CMV-associated chains recognize CMV antigens. A later analysis appeared to link common viral pathogens to several of the most significant clusters.

The table lists this clone with a few counts. The antigen remains unidentified. The same CDR3 arises from other DNA sequences in this sample as well. Nominal health characterized the donors when sampled, though unrecorded immune exposures were likely. Primers: 60 Vbeta forward and 13 Jbeta reverse. Repertoires were generated with immunoSEQ multiplex PCR, while TCRdb's copy carries only in-frame clones and drops some. Among under 150,000 clones, about 71% were seen once, and the ten largest hold around 2.7%. This TCR was sampled from a woman in her sixties or seventies in good health and CMV-seropositive. The sample taken for sequencing was PBMCs.

CDR3 region: CASKTGSSYEQYF. CDR3 coding DNA: TGTGCCAGCAAAACAGGGAGCTCCTACGAGCAGTACTTC. The V and J genes are TRBV6-5 and TRBJ2-7; TRBD1 is a possible D gene (6 bases). The CDR3 is made up of 13 amino acids. V was pared by 7 bases and J by 0 bases, with 10 bases between. CDR1 is MNHEY, CDR2 SVGAGI, per germline.